What follows are 32 T cell receptor beta chains derived from one specimen sequenced in a study of radiation and T cells in renal cell carcinoma. Profiled with immunoSEQ multiplex PCR; TCRdb holds only in-frame clones, not every one. The repertoire holds 150,000 or so clones, with approximately 86% as singletons. Time point described: blood 2 weeks post-SBRT. Regarding treatment: 15 Gy SBRT to primary tumor, nephrectomy 4 weeks later. This material consisted of blood, taken from a patient whose treatment included radiotherapy and nephrectomy. The receptors originated from a woman between 50 and 59 years old with renal cell carcinoma.

The chain uses TRBV29-1 and TRBJ1-4, with 10 nucleotides matching TRBD1. CDR1 is SQVTM, CDR2 ANQGSEA, per germline. The junction had 2 bases not matched to a gene; V was cut back by 6 bases and J by 4 bases. The CDR3 consists of 13 residues. The CDR3 protein is CSVRTGGNEKLFF. CDR3 nucleotide sequence: TGCAGCGTCCGGACAGGGGGTAATGAAAAACTGTTTTTT.

The rearrangement uses TRBV6-5 and TRBJ1-1, with D perhaps matching TRBD1 (6 bases). Deletions cut 5 bases from V and 4 bases from J, with 17 bases between. This CDR3 region has 15 residues. Per germline, CDR1 MNHEY and CDR2 SVGAGI. CDR3 sequence (DNA): TGTGCCAGCAGTAGGAACAGGGAACGTGGCACTGAAGCTTTCTTT. It specifies CASSRNRERGTEAFF.

The rearrangement joins TRBV6-1 to TRBJ1-2; D unclear. This CDR3 has 16 residues. The V gene lost 0 bases and the J gene lost 4 bases, with 15 bases spanning the gap. Germline loops: CDR1 MNHNS, CDR2 SASEGT. Here the CDR3 reads CASSEALPITVYGYTF. The CDR3 DNA is TGTGCCAGCAGTGAAGCGCTTCCTATAACGGTCTATGGCTACACCTTC.

The genes are TRBV7-2 and TRBJ2-1, with TRBD2 as a possible D gene (5 bases). Germline V lookup: CDR1 SGHTA, CDR2 FQGNSA. The CDR3 loop spans 16 amino acids. V lost 5 bases and J 3 bases, leaving 17 bases between the germline ends. The CDR3 here is CASSPARAANYNEQFF. CDR3 in DNA: TGTGCCAGCAGCCCCGCCCGAGCGGCCAACTACAATGAGCAGTTCTTC. Based on the CDR3 plus reference TRBV7-2 and TRBJ2-1, the full variable domain is GAGVSQSPSNKVTEKGKDVELRCDPISGHTALYWYRQSLGQGLEFLIYFQGNSAPDKSGLPSDRFSAERTGGSVSTLTIQRTQQEDSAVYLCASSPARAANYNEQFFGPGTRLTVL.

The V call is TRBV6-6, the J call TRBJ2-7; 8 positions match TRBD1. The CDR3 spans 16 residues. J gave up 3 bases and V 4 bases, and 11 bases lay outside the gene matches. Germline CDR1 reads MNHNY; CDR2 reads SVGAGI (reference sequence). The CDR3 DNA sequence: TGTGCCAGCAGTTCCCTTACCGACAGGGGTCGCTACGAGCAGTACTTC. Protein sequence: CASSSLTDRGRYEQYF.

The genes are TRBV6-1 and TRBJ2-5, with 12 bases fitting TRBD1. The J call could be wrong; TRBJ2-7 is a better fit for the DNA end. The CDR3 covers 24 residues. The germline V gene has CDR1 MNHNS and CDR2 SASEGT. CDR3 in amino acids: CASSEPGQGIVSVGTGGRRPEQYF. In DNA form, the CDR3 reads TGTGCCAGCAGTGAACCGGGACAGGGCATAGTCTCTGTGGGGACAGGGGGCAGGCGTCCCGAGCAGTACTTC.

The genes are TRBV7-2 and TRBJ2-7, with D perhaps matching TRBD1 (6 bases). Germline CDR1 is SGHTA and CDR2 is FQGNSA. The CDR3 runs 12 residues. Trimming stripped 6 bases from V and 10 bases from J, with 16 bases between. CDR3 DNA: TGTGCCAGCAGTCACCTGGACAGTGAACAGTACTTC. This encodes CASSHLDSEQYF.

This clone was counted only a few times. The V and J genes are TRBV7-6 and TRBJ1-2, with D uncertain. Trimming removed 3 bases at V and 4 bases at J, with 15 bases between. There are 15 residues in the CDR3. Germline V gives CDR1 SGHVS, CDR2 FNYEAQ. CDR3 sequence (DNA): TGTGCCAGCAGCTTTAGCCTATCAGGATCCTATGGCTACACCTTC. It encodes CASSFSLSGSYGYTF.

The chain links TRBV18 to TRBJ2-1; 12 bases map to TRBD2. The CDR3 spans 16 residues. The V gene's germline CDR1 is KGHSH and CDR2 LQKENI. V dropped 3 bases and J dropped 5; count of bases not matched to a gene: 5. This chain's CDR3 is CASSPRLAGDDNEQFF. DNA for the CDR3: TGTGCCAGCTCACCCAGACTAGCGGGGGACGACAATGAGCAGTTCTTC. The full variable domain, completed using reference TRBV18 and TRBJ2-1, is NAGVMQNPRHLVRRRGQEARLRCSPMKGHSHVYWYRQLPEEGLKFMVYLQKENIIDESGMPKERFSAEFPKEGPSILRIQQVVRGDSAAYFCASSPRLAGDDNEQFFGPGTRLTVL.

V and J are TRBV19 and TRBJ2-6, with a weak D call TRBD2 (6 bases). CDR1 is LNHDA, CDR2 SQIVND, per germline (reference sequence). Trimming left V 10 bases short and J 2 bases short, with 15 bases between. The CDR3 runs 15 residues. CDR3 sequence (DNA): TGTGCCATAGACGGGGGAGAGACTGGGGCCAACGTCCTGACTTTC. It yields the protein CAIDGGETGANVLTF.

The chain has TRBV7-9 and TRBJ2-3, with D possibly matching TRBD1 (5 bases). CDR1 is SEHNR, CDR2 FQNEAQ, per germline (reference sequence). The CDR3 extends over 14 amino acids. Trimming took off 5 bases at V and 4 bases at J, with 13 bases between the two ends. The CDR3 sequence: CASSASLGADTQYF. CDR3 sequence (DNA): TGTGCCAGCAGCGCCTCGCTAGGGGCAGATACGCAGTATTTT.

The chain links TRBV28 to TRBJ1-3; D uncertain. In germline, CDR1 is MDHEN, CDR2 SYDVKM. The V end lost 0 bases, the J end lost 0 bases, and 3 bases lay between the germline ends. CDR3 length equals 14 residues. This chain's CDR3 is CASSLWNSGNTIYF. CDR3 bases: TGTGCCAGCAGTTTATGGAACTCTGGAAACACCATATATTTT.

This sequence joins TRBV6-1 and TRBJ1-1; D uncertain. The CDR3 contains 14 residues. Germline lookup yields CDR1 MNHNS and CDR2 SASEGT. V shed 6 bases and J shed 0 bases, with 11 bases lying between them. The chain's CDR3 is CASRGRYMNTEAFF. CDR3 DNA sequence: TGTGCCAGCAGGGGTAGGTACATGAACACTGAAGCTTTCTTT.

This clone was counted a single time. The V gene is TRBV6-1, the J gene TRBJ1-2, with a tentative D call TRBD1 (5 bases). The CDR3 has 13 amino acids. Per the germline V gene, CDR1 is MNHNS and CDR2 is SASEGT. V dropped 5 bases and J dropped 6 bases, with 13 bases sitting between them. In DNA form, the CDR3 reads TGTGCCAGCAGTCGGGACCTATTCGATGGCTACACCTTC. It specifies CASSRDLFDGYTF.

The chain joins TRBV30 to TRBJ1-3; D remains unclear. In germline, CDR1 is GTSNPN, CDR2 SVGIG (reference sequence). Trimming took off 3 bases at V and 1 base at J, with 10 bases between the two ends. The CDR3 covers 14 residues. The CDR3 reads CAWREGRSGNTIYF. The CDR3 region has the DNA TGTGCCTGGAGGGAAGGTCGGTCTGGAAACACCATATATTTT.

The chain couples TRBV6-1 to TRBJ1-2; the D is unclear. V gave up 0 bases and J gave up 4 bases, with 12 bases separating them. The CDR3 totals 15 residues. CDR1 and CDR2 from the germline V gene are MNHNS and SASEGT. This chain's CDR3 is CASSEAREWRYGYTF. CDR3 nucleotides: TGTGCCAGCAGTGAAGCTAGAGAATGGCGCTATGGCTACACCTTC.

The V and J genes are TRBV4-2 and TRBJ2-3; 14 positions match TRBD2. This CDR3 is 18 amino acids long. CDR1 LGHNA and CDR2 YNFKEQ come from the germline V gene. The V and J ends lost 4 bases and 1 base, in that order; junction bases with no gene match: 7. The CDR3 protein is CASSRSGLAGAGTDTQYF. The CDR3 DNA is TGTGCCAGCAGCCGGTCGGGACTAGCGGGGGCCGGCACAGATACGCAGTATTTT.

This clone turned up a few times. This chain connects TRBV11-1 to TRBJ1-2; tentatively, D is TRBD1 (5 bases). Germline lookup yields CDR1 SGHAT and CDR2 FQDESV (reference sequence). The germline V and J ends were trimmed by 2 bases and 6 bases, with 16 bases remaining between them. The CDR3 contains 15 residues. CDR3 in amino acids: CASSLKSGSIDGYTF. Written as DNA, the CDR3 is TGTGCCAGCAGCTTAAAGTCAGGGTCGATTGATGGCTACACCTTC.

The chain recombines TRBV19 with TRBJ1-2; the D gene is possibly TRBD1 (6 bases). Trimming pared 4 bases from V and 4 bases from J, leaving 16 bases between. The CDR3 runs to 15 residues. The germline V gene has CDR1 LNHDA and CDR2 SQIVND (reference sequence). For the CDR3, the DNA is TGTGCCAGTAGTACCCAGGCCGGGGGCCGCTATGGCTACACCTTC. Encoded protein: CASSTQAGGRYGYTF.

The V gene is TRBV7-2, the J gene TRBJ1-4, with 7 bases lining up with TRBD1. The CDR3 extends over 16 amino acids. CDR1 is SGHTA, CDR2 FQGNSA, per germline. Trimming took 5 bases from V and 8 from J; bases not matched to a gene: 14. The CDR3 region is CASSLRQGGFGEKLFF. The CDR3 nucleotides are TGTGCCAGCAGCCTGAGGCAGGGGGGATTTGGAGAAAAACTGTTTTTT.

V and J are TRBV14 and TRBJ1-6, with a possible D match to TRBD1 (6 bases). CDR1 SGHDN and CDR2 FVKESK come from the germline V gene. Trimming pared 2 bases from V and 7 bases from J, leaving 12 bases between. This CDR3 spans 15 amino acids. CDR3 DNA: TGTGCCAGCAGCCAACACCGGGACACGAATTCACCCCTCCACTTT. Protein product: CASSQHRDTNSPLHF.

This clone has a handful of counts. J is TRBJ2-7 and V is TRBV19; 8 bases line up with TRBD1. This CDR3 is built from 15 residues. Germline lookup yields CDR1 LNHDA and CDR2 SQIVND (reference sequence). V was pared by 2 bases and J by 7 bases, with 10 bases of the junction left unmatched. As DNA, the CDR3 is TGTGCCAGTAGTATAAGTGCAGGGGGCCCGCTGGAGCAGTACTTC. Protein product: CASSISAGGPLEQYF.

This clone was seen a single time. The chain uses TRBV6-6 and TRBJ1-1, with 11 bases that match TRBD1. With 0 bases clipped from V and 5 bases from J, the junction kept 2 bases outside the gene matches. The length of the CDR3 is 15 residues. Germline loops: CDR1 MNHNY, CDR2 SVGAGI (reference sequence). CDR3 sequence reads: CASSYSRDRGTEAFF. The CDR3 region has the DNA TGTGCCAGCAGTTACTCGAGGGACAGGGGGACTGAAGCTTTCTTT.

The chain is built from TRBV4-1 and TRBJ2-5, with D unresolved. CDR3 length equals 16 residues. The germline gives CDR1 MGHRA, CDR2 YSYEKL. V lost 3 bases, J lost 1 base, and 15 bases lay in between. Here the CDR3 reads CASSHSVSHLQETQYF. In DNA form, the CDR3 reads TGCGCCAGCAGCCATTCAGTCAGCCACCTCCAAGAGACCCAGTACTTC.

This rearrangement joins TRBV2 to TRBJ2-5; D is unresolved. Trimming removed 1 base from V and 1 base from J, with 7 bases in between. CDR3 size: 14 residues. CDR1 is SNHLY and CDR2 is FYNNEI in the germline V gene. CDR3 bases: TGTGCCAGCAGTGAAGTGGAGTTCCAAGAGACCCAGTACTTC. It specifies CASSEVEFQETQYF.

The chain carries TRBV19 and TRBJ1-4; a weak D match, TRBD1 (6 bases). The CDR3 spans 14 residues. Between the trimmed V and J ends, which lost 4 bases and 5 bases, there was a span of 11 bases. CDR1 LNHDA and CDR2 SQIVND come from the germline V gene (reference sequence). The CDR3 DNA reads as TGTGCCAGTAGTAGAGGACAGTCAAATGAAAAACTGTTTTTT. It codes for CASSRGQSNEKLFF.

This clone is a singleton in its sample. V and J are TRBV7-8 and TRBJ1-4, with 9 bases that match TRBD1. Looked up from germline, CDR1 is SGHVS and CDR2 is FQNEAQ. This CDR3 comprises 17 residues. The ends lost 5 bases at V and 4 bases at J; junction bases unmatched: 11. As DNA, the CDR3 is TGTGCCAGCAGCCCTCGACAGGGGGTAAGGGATAATGAAAAACTGTTTTTT. Translation: CASSPRQGVRDNEKLFF.

The rearrangement links TRBV2 to TRBJ2-3, with a tentative D call TRBD2 (5 bases). Germline assignment: CDR1 SNHLY and CDR2 FYNNEI. The CDR3 runs 15 residues. Trimming cost V 6 bases and J 1 base, with 14 bases left between them. The CDR3 sequence: CASRGEVYRTDTQYF. As DNA, the CDR3 is TGTGCCAGCAGGGGAGAAGTATACCGCACAGATACGCAGTATTTT.

The J gene is TRBJ1-1, the V gene TRBV18, with no clear D. The ends were cut back, 7 bases at V and 4 bases at J, with 10 bases in the middle. CDR3 length: 12 amino acids. Germline V CDR1 and CDR2: KGHSH, LQKENI. The CDR3 is CASWLVGTEAFF. CDR3 sequence (DNA): TGTGCCAGCTGGCTCGTTGGCACTGAAGCTTTCTTT.

The rearrangement joins TRBV5-5 to TRBJ2-3, with 8 nucleotides matching TRBD2. With V trimmed by 4 bases and J by 6 bases, 7 bases remained unmatched. CDR1 is SGHKS and CDR2 is YYEKEE in the germline V gene (reference sequence). This CDR3 region has 14 residues. CDR3: CASSVISGVDTQYF. Here the CDR3 DNA reads TGTGCCAGCAGCGTAATTAGCGGGGTGGATACGCAGTATTTT.

The chain is built from TRBV4-3 and TRBJ2-7, with a possible D match to TRBD2 (5 bases). Looked up from germline, CDR1 is LGHNA and CDR2 is YSLEER. CDR3 length: 14 residues. V dropped 0 bases and J dropped 2 bases, with 8 bases sitting between them. CDR3 protein: CASSQEHGAYEQYF. CDR3 nucleotide sequence: TGCGCCAGCAGCCAAGAGCACGGGGCCTACGAGCAGTACTTC.

The J gene is TRBJ2-3, the V gene TRBV6-6; 8 bases align to TRBD2. The CDR3 runs to 16 residues. The germline CDR1 and CDR2 sequences are MNHNY and SVGAGI (reference sequence). Trimming took 4 bases from V and 2 from J; bases not matched to a gene: 8. CDR3 amino acids: CASSSGLGRITDTQYF. CDR3 nucleotide sequence: TGTGCCAGCAGTTCGGGACTAGGACGAATCACAGATACGCAGTATTTT.